This T cell receptor (beta chain) was sequenced during a study of early T cells in non-severe SARS-CoV-2 infection. In the study overall: Sequenced material consisted of bulk RNA (from unsorted whole blood), and chains were unpaired. Study-level results: Anti-spike CD8 responses were favored by VDJdb matching, which missed private and CD4 specificities.

The CDR3 consists of 17 residues. The trim removed 6 bases at V and 0 bases at J, leaving 15 bases unmatched. CDR1 and CDR2 (germline): DFQATT, SNEGSKA (reference sequence). Ten or more counts support this clonotype. Its antigen is not identified. Individual cDNA molecules carried attached unique molecular identifiers. TCRdb independently ran MiXCR on the 5' RACE reads; one entry per CDR3 protein. The top ten hold 8% to 10% of the sample, which has 45,000 to 55,000 distinct CDR3 sequences, around 9.5% seen once. The sequencing sample was made of whole blood. V and J are TRBV20-1 and TRBJ1-1; 8 nucleotides match TRBD1. This clonotype was obtained from an adult who was a healthcare worker with PCR-confirmed SARS-CoV-2 infection or an uninfected control (not recorded which). The CDR3 region has the DNA TGCAGTGCCCCTGGGAGCGGACAGGGCCACATGAACACTGAAGCTTTCTTT. Amino acids: CSAPGSGQGHMNTEAFF.